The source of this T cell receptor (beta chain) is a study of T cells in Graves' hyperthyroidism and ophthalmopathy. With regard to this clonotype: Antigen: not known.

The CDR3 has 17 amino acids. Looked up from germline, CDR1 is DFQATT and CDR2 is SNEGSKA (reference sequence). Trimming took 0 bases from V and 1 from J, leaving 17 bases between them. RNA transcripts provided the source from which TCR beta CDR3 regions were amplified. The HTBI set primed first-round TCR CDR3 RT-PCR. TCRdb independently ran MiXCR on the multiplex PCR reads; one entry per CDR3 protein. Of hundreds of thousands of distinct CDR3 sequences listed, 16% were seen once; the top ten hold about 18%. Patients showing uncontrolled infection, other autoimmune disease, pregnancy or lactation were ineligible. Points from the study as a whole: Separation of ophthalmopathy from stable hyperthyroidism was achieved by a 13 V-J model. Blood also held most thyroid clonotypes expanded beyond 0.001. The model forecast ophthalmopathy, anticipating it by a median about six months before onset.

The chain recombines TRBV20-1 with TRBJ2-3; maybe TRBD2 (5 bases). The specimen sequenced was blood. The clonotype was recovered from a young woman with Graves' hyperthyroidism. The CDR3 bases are TGCAGTGCTAGAGATCTCAACTGGCGGGCCCGCACAGATACGCAGTATTTT. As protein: CSARDLNWRARTDTQYF.